The sequence of this T cell receptor beta chain was determined in a study of blood T cell repertoires in COVID-19. Study at large: The analysed material was cDNA or gDNA that came from T cells, B-cell-depleted T cells, or PBMCs.

CDR1 is MGHRA and CDR2 is YSYEKL in the germline V gene. The CDR3 contains 15 residues. The ends were cut back, 1 base at V and 2 bases at J, with 12 bases in the middle. The authors' processing: Estimation of nucleated cell counts relied on the amplification of reference gene primers. Data came from immunoSEQ multiplex PCR; TCRdb stores just in-frame clones and leaves some out. That table gives V, J and clone size, and the DNA gave D and trimming. In the table there are a few hundred thousand clones, approximately 91% of which are singletons. The clonotype comes from a woman aged 55-69 years with acute or convalescent COVID-19. The V call is TRBV4-1, the J call TRBJ2-7; D perhaps matches TRBD2 (6 bases). Specimen: peripheral blood. CDR3 sequence reads: CASSQVVGSTYEQYF. CDR3 DNA sequence: TGCGCCAGCAGCCAAGTCGTCGGGAGTACCTACGAGCAGTACTTC.